Listed here are 4 T cell receptor beta chains from one sample, sequenced in a study of T cells in localized non-small cell lung cancer. Generated by immunoSEQ multiplex PCR, the TCRdb table keeps only in-frame clones and is missing some. The repertoire consists of 90,000 to 100,000 clones, with approximately 91% occurring once and the leading ten covering over 3.5%. The sequences come from PBMCs, collected before any cancer treatment. All receptors derive from a woman aged 35 to 69 with stage II squamous cell lung carcinoma.

CDR3 loop: CSVERASGTEAFF. CDR3 nucleotides: TGCAGCGTCGAAAGGGCCTCTGGCACTGAAGCTTTCTTT. V and J are TRBV29-1 and TRBJ1-1; D gene unclear. V was clipped by 6 bases and J by 4 bases, with 15 bases between them. This CDR3 contains 13 residues. Germline assignment: CDR1 SQVTM and CDR2 ANQGSEA. Using reference TRBV29-1 and TRBJ1-1 for the parts outside the CDR3, the full variable domain is SAVISQKPSRDICQRGTSLTIQCQVDSQVTMMFWYRQQPGQSLTLIATANQGSEATYESGFVIDKFPISRPNLTFSTLTVSNMSPEDSSIYLCSVERASGTEAFFGQGTRLTVV.

As for this clone: At one of its ends the junction is not consistent with the germline gene, which may arise from a read error. This sequence joins TRBV6-5 and TRBJ1-2, with 8 bases identical to TRBD1. This CDR3 is 11 amino acids long. CDR1 is MNHEY and CDR2 is SVGAGI in the germline V gene. DNA of the CDR3: TGTGCCAGCAGGGGCGGACAGGGAAAGTTCTTC. It yields the protein CASRGGQGKFF.

This rearrangement joins TRBV2 to TRBJ2-3; TRBD2 matches 8 bases. The CDR3 is 14 amino acids. CDR1 and CDR2 from the germline V gene are SNHLY and FYNNEI. V lost 5 bases and J lost 5; bases outside the gene matches: 6. DNA of the CDR3: TGTGCCAGCAGTCGGGGGGGGCAACAAGATACGCAGTATTTT. It codes for CASSRGGQQDTQYF.

This chain uses TRBV27 with TRBJ1-1; D perhaps matches TRBD1 (6 bases). CDR1 MNHEY and CDR2 SMNVEV come from the germline V gene (reference sequence). The V and J ends lost 4 bases and 0 bases respectively, with 15 bases between them. CDR3 length: 16 amino acids. The CDR3 protein is CASSSPGVGMNTEAFF. The CDR3 region has the DNA TGTGCCAGCAGTTCCCCAGGGGTGGGGATGAACACTGAAGCTTTCTTT.